A selection of T cell receptor beta chains follows, all from one sample in a study of neurological immune-mediated disorders. TCRdb re-called the 5' RACE reads with MiXCR, one entry per CDR3 protein. The table lists approximately 40,000 distinct CDR3 sequences, 14% of them singletons. The sequencing input was CD4+ T cells from blood. These receptor sequences come from a woman aged 55-69 years with HTLV-1-associated myelopathy (HAM/TSP). Both conserved end residues are part of each CDR3. Fields, in order: clone size, V gene, D gene, J gene, CDR3 DNA, CDR3 protein. The D gene is left open where the match is weak. Some rows have no size entry. The others give once, few or many, or a class for an expanded clone.

many	TRBV4-2	TRBD1	TRBJ1-2	TGTGCCAGCAGCTTCCGGGACAGGGGAAACTATGGCTACACCTTC	CASSFRDRGNYGYTF
many	TRBV4-1	TRBD1	TRBJ2-7	TGCGCCAGCAGCCAGGGACAGAACTACGAGCAGTACTTC	CASSQGQNYEQYF
NA	TRBV5-5	TRBD1	TRBJ1-2	TGTGCCAGAAGCTTGCAGGGGGGCACTGGGGGCTACACCTTC	CARSLQGGTGGYTF
NA	TRBV7-8	NA	TRBJ1-5	TGTGCCAGCAGCTCCGCCTTCGGGGGTCAGCCCCAGCATTTT	CASSSAFGGQPQHF
few	TRBV30	TRBD1	TRBJ2-7	TGTGCCTGGAGCACGACAGGGGTCGAGCAGTACTTC	CAWSTTGVEQYF
many	TRBV20-1	TRBD2	TRBJ2-5	TGCAGTGCTAGAGTAGCGGGGCAAGAGACCCAGTACTTC	CSARVAGQETQYF
many	TRBV6-5	TRBD2	TRBJ2-1	TGTGCCAGCAGTTACACCAGCGGGGGGGCCTACAATGAGCAGTTCTTC	CASSYTSGGAYNEQFF
NA	TRBV11-3	NA	TRBJ2-3	TGTGCCAGCAGCCCCGACACAGATACGCAGTATTTT	CASSPDTDTQYF
many	TRBV5-1	TRBD1	TRBJ2-2	TGCGCCAGCAGCCCTCGGGCAGGGGGAACCGGGGAGCTGTTTTTT	CASSPRAGGTGELFF
NA	TRBV20-1	TRBD1	TRBJ1-2	TGCAGTGCTACGCCGGACAGGGGCTATGGCTACACCTTC	CSATPDRGYGYTF
many	TRBV29-1	NA	TRBJ2-5	TGCAGCGCCGCTAGCTGGGGGGTCGGAGAGACCCAGTACTTC	CSAASWGVGETQYF
many	TRBV12-3/TRBV12-4	NA	TRBJ1-1	TGTGCCAGCATCTCCTGGGACCTCTTCTCCAGGAACACTGAAGCTTTCTTT	CASISWDLFSRNTEAFF
NA	TRBV20-1	NA	TRBJ2-1	TGCAGTGCTAGAGATGGGGGGTCCTACAATGAGCAGTTCTTC	CSARDGGSYNEQFF
many	TRBV3-1	TRBD2	TRBJ2-7	TGTGCCAGCAGCCAGGGACTAGCGGGGATACCCTACGAGCAGTACTTC	CASSQGLAGIPYEQYF
medium-sized	TRBV5-1	TRBD2	TRBJ2-3	TGCGCCAGCAGGGTTAGCGGGGGTACAGATACGCAGTATTTT	CASRVSGGTDTQYF
many	TRBV20-1	NA	TRBJ1-5	TGCAGTGCCGTCATCGACAATCAGCCCCAGCATTTT	CSAVIDNQPQHF
many	TRBV7-9	TRBD1	TRBJ1-2	TGTGCCAGCAGCGTTCGACAGGGAAGTTATGGCTACACCTTC	CASSVRQGSYGYTF
many	TRBV5-1	TRBD2	TRBJ2-1	TGCGCCAGCAGCTTGACTAGCGGGGGGGACAATGAGCAGTTCTTC	CASSLTSGGDNEQFF
many	TRBV5-1	TRBD2	TRBJ2-3	TGCGCCAGCAGCTCGCTCCTAGCGGGGGGGCAGGATACGCAGTATTTT	CASSSLLAGGQDTQYF
many	TRBV10-2	NA	TRBJ2-4	TGCGCCAGCAGTACCACCCGGGGGCCGGGGGTCATTCAGTACTTC	CASSTTRGPGVIQYF
many	TRBV5-1	NA	TRBJ1-3	TGCGCCAGCAGCTTGGGCAGCCCAAGTGGAAACACCATATATTTT	CASSLGSPSGNTIYF
NA	TRBV29-1	TRBD1	TRBJ2-7	TGCAGCGTTGACCTGTCAGGGGGAGTAGAGCATTACTTC	CSVDLSGGVEHYF
NA	TRBV20-1	NA	TRBJ2-1	TGCAGTGCCACACGTAGCGGATCCTACAATGAGCAGTTCTTC	CSATRSGSYNEQFF
many	TRBV10-3	NA	TRBJ1-4	TGTGCCATCAGTGGCCAGGGGACAGAAAAACTGTTTTTT	CAISGQGTEKLFF
many	TRBV5-1	TRBD1	TRBJ2-2	TGCGCCTCCAAGGACAGGATGAACACCGGGGAGCTGTTTTTT	CASKDRMNTGELFF
many	TRBV20-1	NA	TRBJ2-3	TGCAGTGCTACCCCCGTGCCAGGGACAGATACGCAGTATTTT	CSATPVPGTDTQYF
many	TRBV5-1	NA	TRBJ1-5	TGCGCCAGCAGCTCGGACCCCGACAGTTATCAGCCCCAGCATTTT	CASSSDPDSYQPQHF
many	TRBV20-1	NA	TRBJ2-4	TGCAGTGCTAGAGATCAACAGGGAGTCAACATTCAGTACTTC	CSARDQQGVNIQYF
many	TRBV3-1	NA	TRBJ2-7	TGTGCCAGCAGCCAAGTAGGGACGGTCTACTTC	CASSQVGTVYF
few	TRBV6-2/TRBV6-3	TRBD1	TRBJ1-5	TGTGCCAGCAGAGACACAGGGGGACCTCAGCCCCAGCATTTT	CASRDTGGPQPQHF
NA	TRBV7-2	NA	TRBJ2-7	TGTGCCAGCAGCTTCGGCGGGTACTACGAGCAGTACTTC	CASSFGGYYEQYF
many	TRBV18	NA	TRBJ2-3	TGTGCCAGCTCAAGAGAAGCAGATACGCAGTATTTT	CASSREADTQYF
many	TRBV7-9	TRBD1	TRBJ2-7	TGTGCCAGCAGGAGCGCCGGGACAGGGGCCGAGCAGTACTTC	CASRSAGTGAEQYF
many	TRBV20-1	TRBD1	TRBJ1-2	TGCAGTGCCACGACCCGGGACAGGGGCCTGAGGGATGGCTACACCTTC	CSATTRDRGLRDGYTF
many	TRBV20-1	NA	TRBJ2-7	TGCAGTGCTAGTAGGTCAGGGAACAACGAGCAGTACTTC	CSASRSGNNEQYF
many	TRBV20-1	NA	TRBJ1-1	TGCAGTGTTCCGATAACAGGGTTCACTGAAGCTTTCTTT	CSVPITGFTEAFF
many	TRBV7-2	TRBD2	TRBJ2-3	TGTGCCAGCAGCCCCCAAGCGGGGTACGGGACAGATACGCAGTATTTT	CASSPQAGYGTDTQYF
many	TRBV20-1	NA	TRBJ2-1	TGCAGTGCTAGACTGTCCTCGCGGGGGCGAGGGGTCTTC	CSARLSSRGRGVF
many	TRBV5-1	NA	TRBJ2-5	TGCGCCAGCAGCTTGGTAGTAGCAACCAAAGAGACCCAGTACTTC	CASSLVVATKETQYF
many	TRBV5-1	NA	TRBJ1-3	TGCGCCAGCAGCTTGGCCGGGGTGCGAGGAAACACCATATATTTT	CASSLAGVRGNTIYF
many	TRBV7-6	NA	TRBJ1-6	TGTGCCAGCAGCCTACTAGGGGGGGGCGCGAATTCACCCCTCCACTTT	CASSLLGGGANSPLHF
many	TRBV20-1	NA	TRBJ1-6	TGCAGTGCTAGAGGACCAGGGAATTCACCCCTCCACTTT	CSARGPGNSPLHF